This entry features one T cell receptor (beta chain) sequence. Its antigen is still unknown. The PCR had 60 Vbeta and 13 Jbeta primers. In the authors' workflow: Roughly 12 million shared chains were among tens of millions of unique TCR beta chains counted in a later analysis. The repertoire was sequenced with immunoSEQ multiplex PCR; TCRdb's copy has only in-frame clones and lacks some. V, J and clone size are those of that table, while D and trimming were read from the DNA. The sample has approximately 190,000 clones; around 83% are singletons. The CDR3 extends over 15 amino acids. V trimming: 6 bases; J trimming: 5 bases; junction bases outside the gene matches: 11. Germline V gives CDR1 SQVTM, CDR2 ANQGSEA. This specimen belongs to a study of cytomegalovirus exposure and HLA in healthy donors. Turning to the study itself: Drawn from HLA-typed donors, approximately 86 million unique TCRs were held in an early data release. Researchers found that about 84% of a few hundred genotyped donors fell within the Caucasian-associated ancestry cluster. Study findings and constraints: It was shown in a later analysis that HLA-associated TCR beta chains were more clonally expanded than other, equally common chains.

The material sequenced was PBMCs. This TCR derives from a woman between 18 and 30 years old in good health and CMV-seronegative. The chain uses TRBV29-1 and TRBJ1-2, with TRBD1 matching over 11 bases. Here the CDR3 DNA reads TGCAGCGTCAGACGGACAGGGGGCCAATTGTATGGCTACACCTTC. This codes for CSVRRTGGQLYGYTF. Filled out from reference TRBV29-1 and TRBJ1-2, the complete variable domain reads SAVISQKPSRDICQRGTSLTIQCQVDSQVTMMFWYRQQPGQSLTLIATANQGSEATYESGFVIDKFPISRPNLTFSTLTVSNMSPEDSSIYLCSVRRTGGQLYGYTFGSGTRLTVV.